The 20 T cell receptor beta chains below come from one sample, sequenced in a study of shared clonotypes between healthy human individuals. Data came from immunoSEQ multiplex PCR; TCRdb stores just in-frame clones and leaves some out. The table includes roughly 770,000 clones, 96% detected once. CD45RO-negative cells were positively selected for CCR7, leaving out terminally differentiated effector memory CD45RA+ cells. Sequencing input: naive CD8+ T cells sorted from blood. The receptors here all came from a man younger than 45 in good health.

The rearrangement joins TRBV10-3 to TRBJ2-5; 7 bases agree with TRBD1. From germline, CDR1 is ENHRY and CDR2 SYGVKD. CDR3 length: 18 residues. V lost 3 bases, J lost 5 bases, and 18 bases stayed unmatched. The CDR3 sequence: CAISDRRTDRAEKETQYF. CDR3 sequence (DNA): TGTGCCATCAGTGACCGCCGGACTGACAGGGCGGAAAAGGAGACCCAGTACTTC.

The genes are TRBV29-1 and TRBJ2-1; TRBD2 aligns across 13 bases. CDR3 size: 14 residues. Germline CDR1 reads SQVTM; CDR2 reads ANQGSEA. After removal of 7 bases from V and 6 bases from J, the junction contained 6 bases not matched to a gene. The CDR3 sequence is CSEGLAGARNEQFF. CDR3 nucleotides: TGCAGCGAAGGACTAGCGGGAGCACGCAATGAGCAGTTCTTC.

V usage is TRBV29-1 and J usage is TRBJ2-7; the match to TRBD1 covers 9 bases. There are 14 residues in the CDR3. The junction had 11 bases not matched to a gene; V was cut back by 4 bases and J by 7 bases. Germline CDR1 SQVTM, CDR2 ANQGSEA. CDR3 amino acids: CSVAFWPGQGEQYF. CDR3 sequence (DNA): TGCAGCGTTGCCTTTTGGCCGGGACAGGGAGAGCAGTACTTC.

The chain carries TRBV7-9 and TRBJ1-1; D not resolved. CDR1 and CDR2 from the germline V gene are SEHNR and FQNEAQ (reference sequence). The CDR3 sequence is 16 residues long. V lost 0 bases and J 0 bases, leaving 11 bases between the germline ends. CDR3 sequence: CASSLARFVMNTEAFF. Written as DNA, the CDR3 is TGTGCCAGCAGCTTAGCCCGTTTTGTCATGAACACTGAAGCTTTCTTT.

The chain employs TRBV9 and TRBJ1-2; D is perhaps TRBD1 (5 bases). Germline V gene sequence: CDR1 SGDLS, CDR2 YYNGEE. The V end lost 3 bases, the J end lost 0 bases, and 12 bases lay between the germline ends. The CDR3 spans 15 residues. The CDR3 spells CASSGGGSANYGYTF. CDR3 DNA: TGTGCCAGCAGCGGCGGGGGGTCGGCTAACTATGGCTACACCTTC.

This chain uses TRBV2 with TRBJ2-3; 11 positions match TRBD1. This CDR3 has 14 residues. The germline gives CDR1 SNHLY, CDR2 FYNNEI. V lost 7 bases to trimming and J lost 4 bases; unmatched junction nucleotides: 4. The CDR3 sequence: CASIRDRGADTQYF. CDR3 bases: TGTGCCAGCATCAGGGACAGGGGGGCAGATACGCAGTATTTT.

V and J are TRBV5-8 and TRBJ1-1, with TRBD1 identical over 9 bases. The junction had 10 bases not matched to a gene; V was cut back by 5 bases and J by 2 bases. The germline V gene encodes CDR1 SGHTS and CDR2 YDEGEE. CDR3 length: 16 residues. The CDR3 sequence is CASSRNTGQGNTEAFF. The CDR3, as DNA: TGTGCCAGCAGTCGAAATACGGGACAGGGAAACACTGAAGCTTTCTTT.

The V call is TRBV5-1, the J call TRBJ2-1; 9 nucleotides align to TRBD1. Germline-derived CDR1 and CDR2 are SGHRS and YFSETQ. V trimming: 4 bases; J trimming: 8 bases; junction bases outside the gene matches: 7. The CDR3 runs to 14 residues. The DNA of the CDR3 is TGCGCCAGCAGCCAGGACAGGGGTAGATATGAGCAGTTCTTC. Amino acid sequence: CASSQDRGRYEQFF.

The chain is built from TRBV7-9 and TRBJ2-7, with TRBD1 matching over 7 bases. CDR1 and CDR2 (germline): SEHNR, FQNEAQ (reference sequence). This CDR3 contains 13 residues. The V and J ends lost 3 bases and 2 bases, in that order; junction bases with no gene match: 1. The CDR3 nucleotides are TGTGCCAGCAGCTTCACAGGGGCCTACGAGCAGTACTTC. Protein sequence: CASSFTGAYEQYF.

This chain links TRBV28 with TRBJ1-4; the D is unclear. This CDR3 is built from 13 residues. The germline V gene encodes CDR1 MDHEN and CDR2 SYDVKM. Trimming left V 1 base short and J 10 bases short, with 10 bases between. The CDR3 bases are TGTGCCAGCAGTTTATTACTGGAAGGAAAACTGTTTTTT. Its protein is CASSLLLEGKLFF.

The V gene is TRBV5-1, the J gene TRBJ2-6, with a tentative D call TRBD1 (6 bases). The CDR3 is 18 amino acids. Germline CDR1 is SGHRS and CDR2 is YFSETQ. Trimming took 2 bases from V and 0 from J, leaving 15 bases between them. The CDR3 DNA reads TGCGCCAGCAGCTTAGGCCACAGGGCCAGCTCTGGGGCCAACGTCCTGACTTTC. Residues: CASSLGHRASSGANVLTF.

With regard to this clone: Germline is not matched at one junction end, which may reflect a read error. The chain joins TRBV4-1 to TRBJ2-7; D perhaps matches TRBD1 (6 bases). The V gene's germline CDR1 is MGHRA and CDR2 YSYEKL. This CDR3 contains 12 residues. CDR3: CASSQDLQGISF. In nucleotides, the CDR3 is TGCGCCAGCAGCCAAGATCTACAGGGTATCTCCTTC.

The J gene is TRBJ2-1, the V gene TRBV4-3; TRBD2 matches at 8 bases. This CDR3 has 16 residues. Germline loops: CDR1 LGHNA, CDR2 YSLEER. V trimming: 3 bases; J trimming: 3 bases; junction bases outside the gene matches: 7. The DNA of the CDR3 is TGCGCCAGCAGCCAGGGAAGCGGGAGAAACTACAATGAGCAGTTCTTC. As protein: CASSQGSGRNYNEQFF.

The V and J genes are TRBV30 and TRBJ2-5; weak D call: TRBD1 (6 bases). Germline V gene lookup returns CDR1 GTSNPN and CDR2 SVGIG (reference sequence). Trimming took off 3 bases at V and 2 bases at J, with 13 bases between the two ends. This CDR3 region has 14 residues. CDR3 nucleotides: TGTGCCTGGAGCGGGACACGGGAACAAGAGACCCAGTACTTC. It codes for CAWSGTREQETQYF.

V gene TRBV4-1 combines with J gene TRBJ1-5; 7 positions agree with TRBD1. J lost 5 bases, V lost 0 bases, and 4 bases had no gene match. Germline CDR1 is MGHRA and CDR2 is YSYEKL. This CDR3 is built from 15 residues. The CDR3, as DNA: TGCGCCAGCAGCCAAGATCCGGGACAGTATCAGCCCCAGCATTTT. This translates into CASSQDPGQYQPQHF.

The rearrangement uses TRBV29-1 and TRBJ1-2; tentatively, D is TRBD1 (5 bases). Germline CDR1 reads SQVTM; CDR2 reads ANQGSEA. Deletions cut 5 bases from V and 8 bases from J, with 18 bases between. The CDR3 sequence is 13 residues long. CDR3 loop: CSVKRGLTEGYTF. CDR3 bases: TGCAGCGTTAAGAGGGGCTTGACGGAGGGCTACACCTTC.

Concerning this clone itself: This sample also contains other DNA sequences that code for the same CDR3. The chain couples TRBV9 to TRBJ2-7; D uncertain. The length of the CDR3 is 14 residues. The germline CDR1 and CDR2 sequences are SGDLS and YYNGEE. Trimming pared 0 bases from V and 0 bases from J, leaving 7 bases between. CDR3 protein: CASSVGSASYEQYF. As DNA, the CDR3 is TGTGCCAGCAGCGTAGGGTCAGCCTCCTACGAGCAGTACTTC. The entire variable domain, with the rest obtained from reference TRBV9 and TRBJ2-7, is as follows: DSGVTQTPKHLITATGQRVTLRCSPRSGDLSVYWYQQSLDQGLQFLIQYYNGEERAKGNILERFSAQQFPDLHSELNLSSLELGDSALYFCASSVGSASYEQYFGPGTRLTVT.

This chain links TRBV4-1 with TRBJ2-7; D is unclear. Deletions cut 3 bases from V and 3 bases from J, with 12 bases between. The CDR3 loop spans 14 amino acids. Germline V lookup: CDR1 MGHRA, CDR2 YSYEKL. CDR3: CASSQVTNGYEQYF. Written as DNA, the CDR3 is TGCGCCAGCAGCCAGGTGACAAATGGCTACGAGCAGTACTTC.

V and J are TRBV6-5 and TRBJ1-5; D gene uncertain. V lost 0 bases and J 6 bases, leaving 6 bases between the germline ends. The CDR3 covers 13 residues. Germline assignment: CDR1 MNHEY and CDR2 SVGAGI. In DNA form, the CDR3 reads TGTGCCAGCAGTTACTCGACCGGTCAGCCCCAGCATTTT. It specifies CASSYSTGQPQHF.

The V call is TRBV19, the J call TRBJ2-2; 10 bases fit TRBD1. CDR3 length: 19 residues. Germline V gene sequence: CDR1 LNHDA, CDR2 SQIVND (reference sequence). The ends lost 4 bases at V and 4 bases at J; junction bases unmatched: 15. CDR3 sequence: CASSTLPDRGDTSTGELFF. CDR3 DNA sequence: TGTGCCAGTAGTACACTCCCGGACAGGGGGGATACGAGCACCGGGGAGCTGTTTTTT.